Listed below are T cell receptor beta chains from one sample, sequenced in a study of shared clonotypes between healthy human individuals. The protocol was immunoSEQ multiplex PCR, while the TCRdb copy is restricted to in-frame clones and leaves out a portion. The sample lists some 1 million clones, approximately 76% seen once, with about 1.4% in the top ten. The sequenced sample was memory CD4+ T cells sorted from blood. The receptors stem from a man between 18 and 29 years old in good health. The CDR3 runs from the conserved cysteine through the conserved F or W. Each record gives: J gene, clone size, D gene, V gene, CDR3 DNA, CDR3 protein. D genes are given only for firm matches. Clone size, where shown, is once, few, many, or a class for clones that have expanded.

j_call: TRBJ2-3; clone_size: NA; d_call: NA; v_call: TRBV5-1; cdr3_nt: TGCGCCAGCAGCATCCTAGCGACAGATACGCAGTATTTT; cdr3_aa: CASSILATDTQYF
j_call: TRBJ2-1; clone_size: NA; d_call: TRBD2; v_call: TRBV29-1; cdr3_nt: TGCAGCGTTGAAGACCTCTCACCGGGAGCGGGAGGGTTCTTC; cdr3_aa: CSVEDLSPGAGGFF
j_call: TRBJ2-5; clone_size: NA; d_call: TRBD2; v_call: TRBV18; cdr3_nt: TGTGCCAGCTCAGACGCTAGCGGTCGACAGGAGACCCAGTACTTC; cdr3_aa: CASSDASGRQETQYF
j_call: TRBJ2-1; clone_size: few; d_call: NA; v_call: TRBV11-2; cdr3_nt: TGTGCCAGCAGCTTGGTGCAAAGAACGAGCTCCTACAATGAGCAGTTCTTC; cdr3_aa: CASSLVQRTSSYNEQFF
j_call: TRBJ1-2; clone_size: NA; d_call: NA; v_call: TRBV28; cdr3_nt: TGTGCCAGCAGTTCTGCGGGAGGCTACACCTTC; cdr3_aa: CASSSAGGYTF
j_call: TRBJ2-3; clone_size: few; d_call: NA; v_call: TRBV2; cdr3_nt: TGTGCCAGCACCCCCTCGGTTGGTACGCAGTATTTT; cdr3_aa: CASTPSVGTQYF
j_call: TRBJ2-7; clone_size: NA; d_call: NA; v_call: TRBV10-1; cdr3_nt: TGCGCCAGCAGTGATGTGGAGGGAGAGCAGTACTTC; cdr3_aa: CASSDVEGEQYF
j_call: TRBJ2-7; clone_size: NA; d_call: NA; v_call: TRBV2; cdr3_nt: TGTGCCAGCAGAGCGCGATCGGGCGAGCAGTACTTC; cdr3_aa: CASRARSGEQYF
j_call: TRBJ2-7; clone_size: few; d_call: NA; v_call: TRBV28; cdr3_nt: TGTGCCAGCAGTCCCATGGGAATATGGAGCTCCTACGAGCAGTACTTC; cdr3_aa: CASSPMGIWSSYEQYF
j_call: TRBJ2-1; clone_size: few; d_call: TRBD2; v_call: TRBV30; cdr3_nt: TGTGCCTGGAGTGTAGGGAGGGGTTGGTTCTTC; cdr3_aa: CAWSVGRGWFF
j_call: TRBJ2-1; clone_size: NA; d_call: TRBD1; v_call: TRBV14; cdr3_nt: TGTGCCAGCAGCCCGAACAGGGGGGCTTACAATGAGCAGTTCTTC; cdr3_aa: CASSPNRGAYNEQFF
j_call: TRBJ2-2; clone_size: once; d_call: NA; v_call: TRBV6-1; cdr3_nt: TGTGCCAGCAGTGATGTGTGGCGTACCGGGGAGCTGTTTTTT; cdr3_aa: CASSDVWRTGELFF
j_call: TRBJ2-2; clone_size: NA; d_call: NA; v_call: TRBV5-4; cdr3_nt: TGTGCCAGCAGCTTCGTAGGGGTGAACACCGGGGAGCTGTTTTTT; cdr3_aa: CASSFVGVNTGELFF
j_call: TRBJ2-4; clone_size: NA; d_call: TRBD2; v_call: TRBV2; cdr3_nt: TGTGCCAGCAGGAGGACTAGGACGGACCAAAACATTCAGTACTTC; cdr3_aa: CASRRTRTDQNIQYF
j_call: TRBJ2-2; clone_size: once; d_call: TRBD1; v_call: TRBV4-3; cdr3_nt: TGCGCCAGCAGCGGACAGGGACGGACCGGGGAGCTGTTTTTT; cdr3_aa: CASSGQGRTGELFF
j_call: TRBJ1-4; clone_size: NA; d_call: TRBD1; v_call: TRBV19; cdr3_nt: TGTGCCGGACGTAACGGCAGGGGGCGCAGGATTGCAACTAATGAAAAACTGTTTTTT; cdr3_aa: CAGRNGRGRRIATNEKLFF
j_call: TRBJ2-7; clone_size: NA; d_call: TRBD2; v_call: TRBV7-9; cdr3_nt: TGTGTCAGCAGCTTCGCGGGGGGGCCTGGCGAGCAGTACTTC; cdr3_aa: CVSSFAGGPGEQYF
j_call: TRBJ1-5; clone_size: once; d_call: NA; v_call: TRBV19; cdr3_nt: TGTGCCAGTAGTAGTACACCCTATAGCAATCAGCCCCAGCATTTT; cdr3_aa: CASSSTPYSNQPQHF
j_call: TRBJ1-6; clone_size: many; d_call: NA; v_call: TRBV27; cdr3_nt: TGTGCCAGCAGTTTATCGGGACAAAATAATTCACCCCTCCACTTT; cdr3_aa: CASSLSGQNNSPLHF
j_call: TRBJ1-5; clone_size: few; d_call: NA; v_call: TRBV5-1; cdr3_nt: TGCGCCAGCAGCTTGGAGGGCGTAGGGCAGCCCCAGCATTTT; cdr3_aa: CASSLEGVGQPQHF
j_call: TRBJ2-3; clone_size: NA; d_call: TRBD1; v_call: TRBV5-1; cdr3_nt: TGCGCCAGCAGCTTGGGCGGACAGGGCCCCGGCGGTGGCACAGATACGCAGTATTTT; cdr3_aa: CASSLGGQGPGGGTDTQYF
j_call: TRBJ2-2; clone_size: NA; d_call: TRBD2; v_call: TRBV5-8; cdr3_nt: TGTGCCAGCAGCTTGGGAGCGGGGGTGAACACCGGGGAGCTGTTTTTT; cdr3_aa: CASSLGAGVNTGELFF
j_call: TRBJ2-5; clone_size: NA; d_call: TRBD1; v_call: TRBV5-6; cdr3_nt: TGTGCCAGCAGCTCCGGGAACAGGGGTTGGGTGGAGACCCAGTACTTC; cdr3_aa: CASSSGNRGWVETQYF
j_call: TRBJ2-7; clone_size: few; d_call: TRBD1; v_call: TRBV5-1; cdr3_nt: TGCGCCAGCAGCACGGACAGGGGGCTTTACGAGCAGTACTTC; cdr3_aa: CASSTDRGLYEQYF
j_call: TRBJ2-1; clone_size: NA; d_call: TRBD2; v_call: TRBV19; cdr3_nt: TGTGCCAGTAGGAGAAGCGGGGCCTACAATGAGCAGTTCTTC; cdr3_aa: CASRRSGAYNEQFF
j_call: TRBJ2-2; clone_size: NA; d_call: TRBD2; v_call: TRBV10-3; cdr3_nt: TGTGCCATCTCACCACCGGGACTAGCGGGAGGAGGGTCCGGGGAGCTGTTTTTT; cdr3_aa: CAISPPGLAGGGSGELFF
j_call: TRBJ1-4; clone_size: NA; d_call: NA; v_call: TRBV19; cdr3_nt: TGTGCCAGTACCCCAATGGGAAATGAAAAACTGTTTTTT; cdr3_aa: CASTPMGNEKLFF
j_call: TRBJ1-3; clone_size: few; d_call: NA; v_call: TRBV6-1; cdr3_nt: TGTGCCAGCAGTGAACGGGTCCCCGTCGACACCATATATTTT; cdr3_aa: CASSERVPVDTIYF
j_call: TRBJ2-1; clone_size: NA; d_call: TRBD2; v_call: TRBV11-1; cdr3_nt: TGTGCCAGCCGGGCAACGGGACTAGCGGGGTACAATGAGCAGTTCTTC; cdr3_aa: CASRATGLAGYNEQFF
j_call: TRBJ1-1; clone_size: NA; d_call: TRBD1; v_call: TRBV4-3; cdr3_nt: TGCGCCAGCAGCGCCGGACAGGGGGCAATATCCGTTGAAGCTTTCTTT; cdr3_aa: CASSAGQGAISVEAFF